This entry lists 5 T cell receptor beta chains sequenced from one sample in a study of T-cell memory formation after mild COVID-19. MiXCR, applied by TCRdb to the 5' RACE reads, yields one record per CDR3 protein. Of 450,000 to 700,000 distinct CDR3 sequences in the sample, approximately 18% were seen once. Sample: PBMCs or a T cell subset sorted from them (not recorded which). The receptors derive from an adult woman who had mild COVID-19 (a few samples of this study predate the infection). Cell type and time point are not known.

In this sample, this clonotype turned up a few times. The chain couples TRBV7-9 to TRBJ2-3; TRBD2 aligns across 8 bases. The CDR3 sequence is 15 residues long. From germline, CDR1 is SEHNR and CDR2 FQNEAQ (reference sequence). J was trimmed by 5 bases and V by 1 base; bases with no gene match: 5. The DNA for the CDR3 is TGTGCCAGCAGCTTAGAAGGGACTAGAAGAGATACGCAGTATTTT. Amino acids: CASSLEGTRRDTQYF.

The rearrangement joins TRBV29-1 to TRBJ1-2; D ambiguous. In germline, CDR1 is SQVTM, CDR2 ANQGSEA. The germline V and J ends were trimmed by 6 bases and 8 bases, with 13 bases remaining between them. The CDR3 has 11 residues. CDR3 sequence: CSVVPQSGYTF. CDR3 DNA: TGCAGCGTGGTACCCCAGAGCGGCTACACCTTC.

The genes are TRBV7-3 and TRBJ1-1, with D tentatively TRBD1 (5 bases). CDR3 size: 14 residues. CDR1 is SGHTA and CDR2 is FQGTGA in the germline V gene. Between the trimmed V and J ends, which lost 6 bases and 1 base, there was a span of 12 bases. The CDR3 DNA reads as TGTGCCAGCAGGCAGGGTGAGGAGAACACTGAAGCTTTCTTT. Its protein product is CASRQGEENTEAFF.

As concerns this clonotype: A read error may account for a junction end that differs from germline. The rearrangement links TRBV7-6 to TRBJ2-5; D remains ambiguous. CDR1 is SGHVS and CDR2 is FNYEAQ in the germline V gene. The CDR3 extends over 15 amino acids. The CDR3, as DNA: TGTGCCAGCAGCTTATCTCCCCGCTATCAAGAGACCAAGTACTTC. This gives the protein CASSLSPRYQETKYF.

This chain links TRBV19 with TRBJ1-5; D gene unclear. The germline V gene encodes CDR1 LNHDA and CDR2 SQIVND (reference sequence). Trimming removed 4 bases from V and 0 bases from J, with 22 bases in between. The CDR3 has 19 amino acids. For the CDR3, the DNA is TGTGCCAGTAGTAGCCCCGAGAAGGGAGGAGCATATAGCAATCAGCCCCAGCATTTT. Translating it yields CASSSPEKGGAYSNQPQHF.